These T cell receptor beta chains were read from a single sample in a study of shared clonotypes between healthy human individuals. Repertoires were generated with immunoSEQ multiplex PCR, while TCRdb's copy carries only in-frame clones and drops some. The sample lists approximately 980,000 clones; roughly 72% were seen once. Material for sequencing was memory CD4+ T cells sorted from blood. The receptors stem from a man younger than 35 in good health. Both conserved end residues are part of each CDR3.

j_call: TRBJ2-5
v_call: TRBV6-5
cdr3_aa: CASSRPPMQYF

j_call: TRBJ2-7
v_call: TRBV18
cdr3_aa: CASSSGLPSSYEQYF

j_call: TRBJ2-7
v_call: TRBV5-1
cdr3_aa: CASSYGGSLYEQYF

j_call: TRBJ2-3
v_call: TRBV7-8
cdr3_aa: CASRGQTDTQYF

j_call: TRBJ2-1
v_call: TRBV4-3
cdr3_aa: CASSLEWTRNEQFF

j_call: TRBJ2-5
v_call: TRBV9
cdr3_aa: CASSVLAGDQETQYF

j_call: TRBJ2-1
v_call: TRBV28
cdr3_aa: CASASGGPGSNEQFF

j_call: TRBJ1-1
v_call: TRBV30
cdr3_aa: CAWSVRGDTEAFF

j_call: TRBJ2-7
v_call: TRBV28
cdr3_aa: CASSLGQGEQYF

j_call: TRBJ1-2
v_call: TRBV2
cdr3_aa: CAIPGSGRAYGYTF

j_call: TRBJ2-1
v_call: TRBV6-1
cdr3_aa: CASSGDRYNEQFF

j_call: TRBJ2-1
v_call: TRBV7-8
cdr3_aa: CASSSVPAGVLGDEQFF

j_call: TRBJ2-7
v_call: TRBV18
cdr3_aa: CASSPLGQGSYEQYF

j_call: TRBJ2-2
v_call: TRBV5-1
cdr3_aa: CASSWIQGAVTGELFF

j_call: TRBJ2-4
v_call: TRBV15
cdr3_aa: CATSGGGTLGAKNIQYF

j_call: TRBJ1-4
v_call: TRBV5-1
cdr3_aa: CASSWTTNEKLFF

j_call: TRBJ1-3
v_call: TRBV5-1
cdr3_aa: CASSLGGTGSGNTIYF

j_call: TRBJ1-4
v_call: TRBV30
cdr3_aa: CAWSLNEKLFF

j_call: TRBJ2-3
v_call: TRBV6-5
cdr3_aa: CASSPRGLPTDTQYF

j_call: TRBJ1-2
v_call: TRBV16
cdr3_aa: CASSQFNKRGYTF

j_call: TRBJ2-6
v_call: TRBV28
cdr3_aa: CASSLDFNVLTF

j_call: TRBJ2-1
v_call: TRBV27
cdr3_aa: CASSLSPVGGAYYNEQFF

j_call: TRBJ1-2
v_call: TRBV25-1
cdr3_aa: CASSPSPMSYGYTF

j_call: TRBJ1-2
v_call: TRBV14
cdr3_aa: CASSLGTGDYGYTF

j_call: TRBJ1-4
v_call: TRBV6-6
cdr3_aa: CASSRDSTNEKLFF

j_call: TRBJ2-5
v_call: TRBV4-3
cdr3_aa: CASSQQVRETQYF

j_call: TRBJ1-6
v_call: TRBV27
cdr3_aa: CASSLSGGSPLHF

j_call: TRBJ1-2
v_call: TRBV19
cdr3_aa: CASSISGTGPGYGYTF

j_call: TRBJ2-1
v_call: TRBV7-3
cdr3_aa: CASSLRQGPYNEQFF

j_call: TRBJ2-7
v_call: TRBV6-5
cdr3_aa: CASSYSRRGYEQYF

j_call: TRBJ1-2
v_call: TRBV7-2
cdr3_aa: CASSLAGASNYGYTF

j_call: TRBJ1-1
v_call: TRBV7-2
cdr3_aa: CASSWTGTEAFF

j_call: TRBJ2-2
v_call: TRBV6-1
cdr3_aa: CASTGQGSMSRELFF

j_call: TRBJ1-5
v_call: TRBV2
cdr3_aa: CASSPGEYNQPQHF

j_call: TRBJ1-6
v_call: TRBV5-4
cdr3_aa: CASSLAGSSYNSPLHF

j_call: TRBJ2-7
v_call: TRBV18
cdr3_aa: CASSPPSGGGYEQYF